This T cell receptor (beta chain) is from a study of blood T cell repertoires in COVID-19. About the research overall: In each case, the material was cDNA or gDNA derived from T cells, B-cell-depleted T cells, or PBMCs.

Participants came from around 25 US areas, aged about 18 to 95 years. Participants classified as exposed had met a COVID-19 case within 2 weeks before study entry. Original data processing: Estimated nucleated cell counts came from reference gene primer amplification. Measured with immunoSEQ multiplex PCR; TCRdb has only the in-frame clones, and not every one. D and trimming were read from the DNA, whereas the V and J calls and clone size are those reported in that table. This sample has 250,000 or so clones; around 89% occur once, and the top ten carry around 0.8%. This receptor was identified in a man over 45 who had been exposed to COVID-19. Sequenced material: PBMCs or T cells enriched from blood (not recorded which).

DNA for the CDR3: TGCAGCGCTCCGGCCGGGGGGACCTATGGCTACACCTTC. Amino acids: CSAPAGGTYGYTF. This chain uses TRBV29-1 with TRBJ1-2; D is perhaps TRBD1 (5 bases). This CDR3 has 13 amino acids. V lost 7 bases to trimming and J lost 4 bases, with 16 bases between them. CDR1 is SQVTM, CDR2 ANQGSEA, per germline.